The following is a TCR beta chain sequence with its context. This sample was taken from a study of blood T cell repertoires in COVID-19. Study context: Some COVID-19 samples were acute and others convalescent; all came from the United States, Italy and Spain. T cells, B-cell-depleted T cells, or PBMCs supplied cDNA or gDNA.

Measured with immunoSEQ multiplex PCR; TCRdb has only the in-frame clones, and not every one. The repertoire holds approximately 45,000 clones, about 90% seen once, with approximately 4.3% in the top ten. The germline CDR1 and CDR2 sequences are GTSNPN and SVGIG (reference sequence). The CDR3 runs to 13 residues. V gave up 5 bases and J gave up 2 bases, with 9 bases separating them. The sequencing input was peripheral blood. The rearrangement uses TRBV30 and TRBJ1-4; a weak D match, TRBD1 (6 bases). The sequence was obtained from a human donor in a cohort sampled during active COVID-19. CDR3 nucleotide sequence: TGTGCCTGGGCAGGGGTCACTAATGAAAAACTGTTTTTT. Amino acids: CAWAGVTNEKLFF.